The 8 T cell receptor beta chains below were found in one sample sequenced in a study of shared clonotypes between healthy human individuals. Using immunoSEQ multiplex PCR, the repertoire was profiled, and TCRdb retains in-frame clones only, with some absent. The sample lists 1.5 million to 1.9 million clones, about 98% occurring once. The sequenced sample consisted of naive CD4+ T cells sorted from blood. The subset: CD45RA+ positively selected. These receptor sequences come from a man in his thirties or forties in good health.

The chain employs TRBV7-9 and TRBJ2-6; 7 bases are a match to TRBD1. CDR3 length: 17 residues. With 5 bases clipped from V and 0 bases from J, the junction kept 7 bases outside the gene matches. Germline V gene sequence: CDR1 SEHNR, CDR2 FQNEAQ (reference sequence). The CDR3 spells CASSIRTGGSGANVLTF. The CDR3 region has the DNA TGTGCCAGCAGCATTCGGACAGGCGGCTCTGGGGCCAACGTCCTGACTTTC.

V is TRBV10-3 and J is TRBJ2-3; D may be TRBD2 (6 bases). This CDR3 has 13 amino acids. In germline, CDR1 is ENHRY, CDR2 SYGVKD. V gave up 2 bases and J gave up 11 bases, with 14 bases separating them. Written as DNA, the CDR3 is TGTGCCATCAGTGAGGACAGACTAGGCAAGCAGTATTTT. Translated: CAISEDRLGKQYF.

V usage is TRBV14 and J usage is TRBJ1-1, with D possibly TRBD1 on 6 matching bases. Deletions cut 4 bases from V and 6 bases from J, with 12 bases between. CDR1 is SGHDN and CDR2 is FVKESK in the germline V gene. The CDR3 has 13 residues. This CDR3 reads CASSLFRGAEAFF. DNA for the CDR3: TGTGCCAGCAGCCTTTTCAGGGGCGCTGAAGCTTTCTTT.

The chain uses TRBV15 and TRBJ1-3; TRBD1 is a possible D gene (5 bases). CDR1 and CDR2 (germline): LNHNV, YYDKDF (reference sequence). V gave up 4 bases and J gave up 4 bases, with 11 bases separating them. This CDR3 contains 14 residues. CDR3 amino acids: CATSTGQLGNTIYF. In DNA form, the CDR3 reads TGTGCCACCAGCACTGGACAATTAGGAAACACCATATATTTT.

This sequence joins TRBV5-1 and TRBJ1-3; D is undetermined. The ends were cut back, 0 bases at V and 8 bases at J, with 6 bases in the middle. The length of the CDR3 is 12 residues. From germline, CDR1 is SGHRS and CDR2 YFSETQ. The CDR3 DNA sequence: TGCGCCAGCAGCTTGGGGTCGGACACCATATATTTT. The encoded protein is CASSLGSDTIYF.

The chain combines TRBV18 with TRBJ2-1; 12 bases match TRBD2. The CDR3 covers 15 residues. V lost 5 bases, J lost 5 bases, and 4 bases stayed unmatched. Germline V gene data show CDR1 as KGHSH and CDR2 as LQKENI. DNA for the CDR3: TGTGCCAGCTCAGAACTAGCGGGAGGACACAATGAGCAGTTCTTC. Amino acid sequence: CASSELAGGHNEQFF.

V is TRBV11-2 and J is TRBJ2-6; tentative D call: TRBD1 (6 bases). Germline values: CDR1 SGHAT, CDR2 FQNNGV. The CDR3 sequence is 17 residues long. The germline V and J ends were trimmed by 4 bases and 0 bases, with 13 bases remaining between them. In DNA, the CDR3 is TGTGCCAGCAGCTCTTGGACAGCTTACTCTGGGGCCAACGTCCTGACTTTC. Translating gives CASSSWTAYSGANVLTF. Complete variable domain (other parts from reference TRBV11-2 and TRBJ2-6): EAGVAQSPRYKIIEKRQSVAFWCNPISGHATLYWYQQILGQGPKLLIQFQNNGVVDDSQLPKDRFSAERLKGVDSTLKIQPAKLEDSAVYLCASSSWTAYSGANVLTFGAGSRLTVL.

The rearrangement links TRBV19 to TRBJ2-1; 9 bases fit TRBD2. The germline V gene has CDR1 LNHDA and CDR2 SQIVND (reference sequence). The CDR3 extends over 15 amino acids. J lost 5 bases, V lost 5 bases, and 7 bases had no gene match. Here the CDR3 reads CASSLRLAENNEQFF. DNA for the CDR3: TGTGCCAGTAGTTTACGACTAGCGGAAAACAATGAGCAGTTCTTC.